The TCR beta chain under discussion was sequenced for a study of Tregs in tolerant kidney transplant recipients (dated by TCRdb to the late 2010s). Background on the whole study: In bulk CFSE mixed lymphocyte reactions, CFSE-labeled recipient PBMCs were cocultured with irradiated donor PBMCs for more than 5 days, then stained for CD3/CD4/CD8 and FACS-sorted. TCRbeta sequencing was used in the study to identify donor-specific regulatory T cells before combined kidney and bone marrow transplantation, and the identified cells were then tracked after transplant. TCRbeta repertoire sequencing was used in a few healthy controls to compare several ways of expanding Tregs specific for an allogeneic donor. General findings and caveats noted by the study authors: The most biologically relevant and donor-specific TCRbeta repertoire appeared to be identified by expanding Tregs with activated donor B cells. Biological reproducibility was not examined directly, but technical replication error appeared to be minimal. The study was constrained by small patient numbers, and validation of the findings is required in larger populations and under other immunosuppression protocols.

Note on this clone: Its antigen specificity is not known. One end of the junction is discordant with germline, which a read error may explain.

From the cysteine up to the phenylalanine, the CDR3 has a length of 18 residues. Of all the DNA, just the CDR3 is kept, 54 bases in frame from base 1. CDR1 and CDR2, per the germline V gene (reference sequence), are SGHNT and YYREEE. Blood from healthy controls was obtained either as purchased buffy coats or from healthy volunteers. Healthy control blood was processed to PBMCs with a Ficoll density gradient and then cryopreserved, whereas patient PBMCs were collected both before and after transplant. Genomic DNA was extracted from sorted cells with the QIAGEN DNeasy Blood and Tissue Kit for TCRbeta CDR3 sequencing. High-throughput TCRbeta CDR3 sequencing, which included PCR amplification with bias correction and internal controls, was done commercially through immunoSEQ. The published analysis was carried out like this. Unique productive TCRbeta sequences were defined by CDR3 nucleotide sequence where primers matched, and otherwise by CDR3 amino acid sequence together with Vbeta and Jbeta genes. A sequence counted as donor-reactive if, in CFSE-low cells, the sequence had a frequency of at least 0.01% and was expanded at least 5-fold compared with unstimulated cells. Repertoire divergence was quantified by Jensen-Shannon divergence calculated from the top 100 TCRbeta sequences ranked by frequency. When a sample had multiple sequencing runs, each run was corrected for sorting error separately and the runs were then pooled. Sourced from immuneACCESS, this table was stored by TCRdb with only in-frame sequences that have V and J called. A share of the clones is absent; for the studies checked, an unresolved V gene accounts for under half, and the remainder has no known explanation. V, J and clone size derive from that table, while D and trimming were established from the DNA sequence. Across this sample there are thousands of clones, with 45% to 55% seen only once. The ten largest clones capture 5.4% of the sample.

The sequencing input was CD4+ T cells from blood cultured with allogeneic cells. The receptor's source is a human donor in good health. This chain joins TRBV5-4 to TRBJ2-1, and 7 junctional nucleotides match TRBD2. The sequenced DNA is TGCGCCAGCAGCCAAGTAATCCGGGCTAGCGGAGGCCTTGGGGAGCAGTTCTTC. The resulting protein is CASSQVIRASGGLGEQFF.